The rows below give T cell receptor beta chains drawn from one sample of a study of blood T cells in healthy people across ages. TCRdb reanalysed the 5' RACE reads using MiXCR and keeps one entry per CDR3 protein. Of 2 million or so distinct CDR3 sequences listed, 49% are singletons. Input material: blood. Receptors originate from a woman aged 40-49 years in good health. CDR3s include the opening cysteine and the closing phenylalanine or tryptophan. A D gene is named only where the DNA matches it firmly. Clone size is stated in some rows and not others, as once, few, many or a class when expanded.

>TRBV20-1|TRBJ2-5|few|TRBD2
TGCAGTGCTAGAAGGCTCGGCGGGGGTGGGGAGACCCAGTACTTC
CSARRLGGGGETQYF
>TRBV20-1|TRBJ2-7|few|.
TGCAGTGCCCCCGGATTCAGTGCCTCCTACGAGCAGTACTTC
CSAPGFSASYEQYF
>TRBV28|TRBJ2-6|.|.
TGTGCCAGCGGTTCCTGGACAGTCTCTGGGGCCAACGTCCTGACTTTC
CASGSWTVSGANVLTF
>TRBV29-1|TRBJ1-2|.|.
TGCAGCGTGGGTGTTAACTATGGCTACACCTTC
CSVGVNYGYTF
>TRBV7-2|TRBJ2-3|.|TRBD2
TGTGCCAGCAGCTTGACTAGCGGGGGTTGGACAGATACGCAGTATTTT
CASSLTSGGWTDTQYF
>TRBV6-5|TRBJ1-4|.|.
TGTGCCAGCAGATTATCGACAACTCCCTCAAATGAAAAACTGTTTTTT
CASRLSTTPSNEKLFF
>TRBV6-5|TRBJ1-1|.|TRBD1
TGTGCCAGCAGTTACCCGAGACAGGGTTGGGGGAAGGTCACTGAAGCTTTCTTT
CASSYPRQGWGKVTEAFF
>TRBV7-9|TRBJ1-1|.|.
TGTGCCAGCAGCTTAACTACCTTGAACACGGAAGCTTTCTTT
CASSLTTLNTEAFF
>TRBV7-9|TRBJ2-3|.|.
TGTGCCAGCAGCTTGGTTGTAGGGACTTTGAGCACAGATACGCAGTATTTT
CASSLVVGTLSTDTQYF
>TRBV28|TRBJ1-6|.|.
TGTGCCAGCAGTTCAGTGGGTTGGGGTGGACAAAAAAGCTCCTATAATTCACCCCTCCACTTT
CASSSVGWGGQKSSYNSPLHF
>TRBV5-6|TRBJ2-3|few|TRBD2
TGTGCCAGCAGCTCCACACTAGCGGGGGAGACAGATACGCAGTATTTT
CASSSTLAGETDTQYF
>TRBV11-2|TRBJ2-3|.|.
TGTGCCAGCAGCTTATTACCGGGGGGCACAGATACGCAGTATTTT
CASSLLPGGTDTQYF
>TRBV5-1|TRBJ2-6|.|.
TGCGCCAGCAGCTTGGGGTGGGGGCGTGGGGAAGGAGCCAACGTCCTGACTTTC
CASSLGWGRGEGANVLTF